One and the same sample provided the 13 T cell receptor beta chains below, sequenced in a study of blood T cell repertoires in COVID-19. TCRdb's copy holds only in-frame clones and misses some; the assay was immunoSEQ multiplex PCR. The data contain approximately 110,000 clones, more than 75% of them seen just once; the ten biggest clones take up under 4%. The specimen was peripheral blood. The source is a man aged 35-49 years with acute or convalescent COVID-19.

This clone has just a few counts. This chain uses TRBV19 with TRBJ2-1; 9 nucleotides align to TRBD2. CDR3 size: 13 residues. V dropped 6 bases and J dropped 8; count of bases not matched to a gene: 5. The germline V gene encodes CDR1 LNHDA and CDR2 SQIVND (reference sequence). The CDR3, as DNA: TGTGCCAGTAGGCGGGGGGGCCGGGATGAGCAGTTCTTC. Translated: CASRRGGRDEQFF.

V usage is TRBV18 and J usage is TRBJ2-7; 8 nucleotides line up with TRBD1. The V gene end was trimmed by 3 bases and the J gene end by 1 base; junction bases not matched to a gene: 5. Germline lookup yields CDR1 KGHSH and CDR2 LQKENI. This CDR3 contains 15 residues. In DNA form, the CDR3 reads TGTGCCAGCTCACCGCGGGACAGGAGATCCTACGAGCAGTACTTC. This translates into CASSPRDRRSYEQYF.

This rearrangement joins TRBV29-1 to TRBJ1-4; TRBD1 agrees at 7 bases. The CDR3 runs 15 residues. J was trimmed by 4 bases and V by 5 bases; bases with no gene match: 10. Germline CDR1 reads SQVTM; CDR2 reads ANQGSEA. CDR3 sequence: CSVWGQGQFNEKLFF. As DNA, the CDR3 is TGCAGCGTTTGGGGGCAGGGACAGTTTAATGAAAAACTGTTTTTT.

This clone was seen a single time. The chain joins TRBV27 to TRBJ2-2, with a tentative D call TRBD1 (5 bases). In germline, CDR1 is MNHEY, CDR2 SMNVEV (reference sequence). V lost 5 bases and J lost 1, with 26 bases in between. This CDR3 region has 20 residues. CDR3 in amino acids: CASSQRQSTQPQLNTGELFF. The CDR3 DNA follows: TGTGCCAGCAGTCAAAGACAGTCAACCCAACCACAATTGAACACCGGGGAGCTGTTTTTT.

The V gene is TRBV14, the J gene TRBJ1-2; 10 positions agree with TRBD1. Germline lookup yields CDR1 SGHDN and CDR2 FVKESK. This CDR3 spans 16 amino acids. V was clipped by 6 bases and J by 4 bases; unmatched bases: 11. CDR3 sequence: CASSPAGTGATYGYTF. CDR3 sequence (DNA): TGTGCCAGCAGTCCCGCCGGGACAGGGGCCACCTATGGCTACACCTTC.

J is TRBJ2-2 and V is TRBV11-2; D unresolved. Per germline, CDR1 SGHAT and CDR2 FQNNGV. This CDR3 has 10 residues. The ends were cut back, 8 bases at V and 6 bases at J, with 4 bases in the middle. The CDR3 loop is CASAAGELFF. CDR3 DNA sequence: TGTGCCAGCGCGGCCGGGGAGCTGTTTTTT.

The chain joins TRBV6-6 to TRBJ2-2; 10 nucleotides line up with TRBD1. The CDR3 extends over 16 amino acids. Per the germline V gene, CDR1 is MNHNY and CDR2 is SVGAGI (reference sequence). Losses at the gene ends were 5 bases for V and 3 bases for J; bases not matched to a gene: 6. The CDR3 region has the DNA TGTGCCAGCAGTGGGGACAGGGGCACTTACACCGGGGAGCTGTTTTTT. It codes for CASSGDRGTYTGELFF.

This clone appeared a single time. V usage is TRBV5-6 and J usage is TRBJ2-7; no clear D. The CDR3 totals 14 residues. Germline V CDR1 and CDR2: SGHDT, YYEEEE. With 1 base removed from V and 3 bases from J, the gap between germline ends came to 11 bases. The CDR3, as DNA: TGTGCCAGCAGCTTGTTTGAACGGAGCTACGAGCAGTACTTC. It encodes CASSLFERSYEQYF.

This rearrangement joins TRBV4-2 to TRBJ2-7; 8 positions match TRBD2. The CDR3 covers 15 residues. V shed 5 bases, J shed 9 bases, and the junction held 15 bases outside the gene matches. Germline loops: CDR1 LGHNA, CDR2 YNFKEQ. CDR3 DNA sequence: TGTGCCAGCAGCTCCCTGATCGGGGGGGCCTTGGGGCAGTACTTC. Translation: CASSSLIGGALGQYF.

The V gene is TRBV24-1, the J gene TRBJ1-5, with 7 nucleotides matching TRBD1. The CDR3 sequence is 16 residues long. V lost 4 bases, J lost 5 bases, and 10 bases stayed unmatched. CDR1 KGHDR and CDR2 SFDVKD come from the germline V gene. This chain's CDR3 is CATSDPRQGPDQPQHF. CDR3 nucleotides: TGTGCCACCAGTGACCCCAGACAGGGCCCAGATCAGCCCCAGCATTTT.

The chain recombines TRBV7-9 with TRBJ2-7; TRBD2 is a possible D gene (5 bases). CDR3 length: 12 amino acids. Trimming removed 2 bases from V and 6 bases from J, with 8 bases in between. The germline V gene has CDR1 SEHNR and CDR2 FQNEAQ (reference sequence). The CDR3 region has the DNA TGTGCCAGCAGCTTACGAGAGGGCGAGCAGTACTTC. This encodes CASSLREGEQYF.

The gene calls are TRBV24-1 and TRBJ2-1, with 9 bases aligning to TRBD2. V lost 4 bases, J lost 0 bases, and 9 bases stayed unmatched. Germline CDR1 reads KGHDR; CDR2 reads SFDVKD. The CDR3 sequence is 18 residues long. In DNA, the CDR3 is TGTGCCACCAGTGAGGTTGCGGGGGGGGAGAGCTCCTACAATGAGCAGTTCTTC. Amino acid sequence: CATSEVAGGESSYNEQFF.

V gene TRBV10-3 combines with J gene TRBJ1-1, with D possibly TRBD1 on 5 matching bases. The V and J ends lost 0 bases and 4 bases respectively, with 12 bases between them. This CDR3 contains 15 residues. Looked up from germline, CDR1 is ENHRY and CDR2 is SYGVKD. The CDR3 protein is CAISESLQGGTEAFF. CDR3 bases: TGTGCCATCAGTGAGTCTCTGCAGGGTGGCACTGAAGCTTTCTTT.